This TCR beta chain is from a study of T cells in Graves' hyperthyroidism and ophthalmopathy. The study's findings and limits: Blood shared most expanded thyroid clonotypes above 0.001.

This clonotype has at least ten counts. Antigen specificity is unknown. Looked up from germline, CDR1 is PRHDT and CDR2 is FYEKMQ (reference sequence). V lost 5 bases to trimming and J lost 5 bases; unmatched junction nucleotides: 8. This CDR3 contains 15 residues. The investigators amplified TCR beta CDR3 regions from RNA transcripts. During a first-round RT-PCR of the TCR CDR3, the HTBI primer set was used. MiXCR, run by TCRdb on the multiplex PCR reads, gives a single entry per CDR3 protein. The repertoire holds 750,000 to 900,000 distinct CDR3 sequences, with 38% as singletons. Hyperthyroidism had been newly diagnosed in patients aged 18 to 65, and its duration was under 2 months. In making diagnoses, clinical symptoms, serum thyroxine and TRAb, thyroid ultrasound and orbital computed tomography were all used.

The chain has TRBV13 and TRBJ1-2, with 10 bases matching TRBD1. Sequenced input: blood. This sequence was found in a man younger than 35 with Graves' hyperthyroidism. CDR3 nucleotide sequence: TGTGCCAGCAGCGCCCGGGACAGGGGACGTTATGGCTACACCTTC. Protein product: CASSARDRGRYGYTF.